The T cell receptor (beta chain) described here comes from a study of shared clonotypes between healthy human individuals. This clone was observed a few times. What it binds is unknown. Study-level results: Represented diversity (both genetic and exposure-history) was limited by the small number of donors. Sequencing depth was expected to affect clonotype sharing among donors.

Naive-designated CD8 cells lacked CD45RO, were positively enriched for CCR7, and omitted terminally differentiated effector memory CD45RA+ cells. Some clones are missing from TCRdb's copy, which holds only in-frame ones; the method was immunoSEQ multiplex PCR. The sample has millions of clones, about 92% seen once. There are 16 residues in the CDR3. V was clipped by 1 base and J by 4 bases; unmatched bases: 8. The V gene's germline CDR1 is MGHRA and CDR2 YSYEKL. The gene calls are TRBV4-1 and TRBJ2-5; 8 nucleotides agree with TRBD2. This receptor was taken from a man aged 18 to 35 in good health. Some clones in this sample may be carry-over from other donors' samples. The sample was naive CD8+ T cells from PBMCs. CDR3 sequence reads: CASSQGPAGVSETQYF. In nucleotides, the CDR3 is TGCGCCAGCAGCCAAGGGCCAGCGGGAGTGTCAGAGACCCAGTACTTC.